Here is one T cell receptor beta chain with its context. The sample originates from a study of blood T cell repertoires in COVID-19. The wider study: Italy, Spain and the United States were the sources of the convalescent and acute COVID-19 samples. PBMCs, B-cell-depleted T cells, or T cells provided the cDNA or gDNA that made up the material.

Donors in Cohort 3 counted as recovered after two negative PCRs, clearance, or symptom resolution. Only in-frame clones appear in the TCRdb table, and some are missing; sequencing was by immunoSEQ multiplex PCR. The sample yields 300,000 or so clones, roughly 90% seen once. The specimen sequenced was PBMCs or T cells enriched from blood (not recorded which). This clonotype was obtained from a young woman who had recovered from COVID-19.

The DNA of the CDR3 is TGCGCCAGCAGAGGACAGGGGTCTAATGAGCAGTTCTTC. Translation: CASRGQGSNEQFF. This chain connects TRBV10-1 to TRBJ2-1, with 9 bases matching TRBD1. V was clipped by 6 bases and J by 7 bases; unmatched bases: 4. The CDR3 totals 13 residues. CDR1 and CDR2 (germline): WNHNN, SYGVQD (reference sequence).